The T cell receptor (beta chain) described here comes from a study of T cell repertoires in cytomegalovirus infection. The wider study: From public TCR beta signatures came an indication of both CMV infection and matching HLA type. Study-wide results and limits: Frequencies of public TCR beta families were cumulated, and this identified carriers of CMV plus the relevant HLA.

TCRdb re-derived calls from the reads in MiXCR, one entry per CDR3 protein. The repertoire consists of hundreds of thousands of distinct CDR3 sequences, with about 10% occurring once and the leading ten covering roughly 10%. This clonotype was recorded many times. Its cognate antigen is unknown. The length of the CDR3 is 14 residues. CDR1 is SGHAT and CDR2 is FQDESV in the germline V gene (reference sequence). Trimming at V came to 5 bases and at J to 3 bases, leaving 4 bases not matched to a gene. The sequencing sample was made of PBMCs. The sequence derives from a human donor in good health (CMV status not recorded). Some clones in this sample may be carry-over from other donors' samples. This sequence joins TRBV11-1 and TRBJ2-1, with TRBD2 matching over 7 bases. Written as DNA, the CDR3 is TGTGCCAGCAGCGGGACTACTAACTACAATGAGCAGTTCTTC. This sequence encodes CASSGTTNYNEQFF. The full variable domain, rest sourced from reference TRBV11-1 and TRBJ2-1, is EAEVAQSPRYKITEKSQAVAFWCDPISGHATLYWYRQILGQGPELLVQFQDESVVDDSQLPKDRFSAERLKGVDSTLKIQPAELGDSAMYLCASSGTTNYNEQFFGPGTRLTVL.